A single sample gave rise to the 7 T cell receptor beta chains below, sequenced in a study of OX40 agonist ivuxolimab in advanced cancers. Sequenced by immunoSEQ multiplex PCR; TCRdb stores in-frame clones only, minus some. This table holds tens of thousands of clones, around 90% found once. This sample comprised CD4+ or CD8+ T cells sorted from blood, obtained in a trial of the OX40 agonist ivuxolimab. These receptor sequences come from an adult with an advanced solid tumor such as melanoma, head and neck, liver or kidney cancer.

The chain has TRBV29-1 and TRBJ2-4; 7 bases are shared with TRBD2. V was clipped by 7 bases and J by 13 bases; unmatched bases: 13. This CDR3 contains 12 residues. Germline CDR1 is SQVTM and CDR2 is ANQGSEA. CDR3 nucleotide sequence: TGCAGCGCAGCGGGGTGGATTAGCGGCCAGTACTTC. It yields the protein CSAAGWISGQYF. The full variable domain, rest sourced from reference TRBV29-1 and TRBJ2-4, is SAVISQKPSRDICQRGTSLTIQCQVDSQVTMMFWYRQQPGQSLTLIATANQGSEATYESGFVIDKFPISRPNLTFSTLTVSNMSPEDSSIYLCSAAGWISGQYFGAGTRLSVL.

This chain uses TRBV7-8 with TRBJ1-1; no clear D. This CDR3 is 14 amino acids long. V was clipped by 1 base and J by 1 base, with 7 bases between them. Per germline, CDR1 SGHVS and CDR2 FQNEAQ. CDR3 in DNA: TGTGCCAGCAGCTTAGATCTGGGGAACACTGAAGCTTTCTTT. It is translated as CASSLDLGNTEAFF.

The chain has TRBV2 and TRBJ2-5; the D gene is possibly TRBD1 (6 bases). V lost 6 bases and J lost 3, with 17 bases in between. The germline CDR1 and CDR2 sequences are SNHLY and FYNNEI. This CDR3 is 15 amino acids long. As DNA, the CDR3 is TGTGCCAGCAGCATATCGGGACACCATGAAGAGACCCAGTACTTC. Its translation: CASSISGHHEETQYF.

The V call is TRBV7-3, the J call TRBJ2-7, with 13 positions matching TRBD2. V lost 3 bases to trimming and J lost 1 base; unmatched junction nucleotides: 0. The CDR3 contains 15 residues. Looked up from germline, CDR1 is SGHTA and CDR2 is FQGTGA. CDR3 protein: CASSLGLAGSYEQYF. In nucleotides, the CDR3 is TGTGCCAGCAGCTTGGGACTAGCGGGGTCCTACGAGCAGTACTTC. Full variable domain (outside the CDR3, taken from reference TRBV7-3 and TRBJ2-7): GAGVSQTPSNKVTEKGKYVELRCDPISGHTALYWYRQSLGQGPEFLIYFQGTGAADDSGLPNDRFFAVRPEGSVSTLKIQRTERGDSAVYLCASSLGLAGSYEQYFGPGTRLTVT.

The V call is TRBV7-9, the J call TRBJ2-7, with 13 bases lining up with TRBD2. Germline-derived CDR1 and CDR2 are SEHNR and FQNEAQ (reference sequence). V shed 5 bases and J 2 bases; nucleotides not matched to a gene: 6. The CDR3 totals 16 residues. CDR3 residues: CASSDGTSGDPYEQYF. CDR3 nucleotide sequence: TGTGCCAGCAGCGACGGGACTAGCGGGGACCCCTACGAGCAGTACTTC.

V is TRBV19 and J is TRBJ1-2; possibly TRBD1 for D (6 bases). Trimming removed 6 bases at V and 0 bases at J, with 8 bases between. This CDR3 has 13 residues. Germline CDR1 reads LNHDA; CDR2 reads SQIVND (reference sequence). CDR3 amino acids: CASSPGANYGYTF. The CDR3 bases are TGTGCCAGTAGCCCAGGGGCTAACTATGGCTACACCTTC.

This clone has a handful of counts. This chain links TRBV11-2 with TRBJ1-6; D not certain. Trimming pared 2 bases from V and 4 bases from J, leaving 15 bases between. CDR1 and CDR2 (germline): SGHAT, FQNNGV. This CDR3 contains 17 residues. The chain's CDR3 is CASSLFSRPRYNSPLHF. Written as DNA, the CDR3 is TGTGCCAGCAGCTTATTCTCACGGCCGAGATATAATTCACCCCTCCACTTT.